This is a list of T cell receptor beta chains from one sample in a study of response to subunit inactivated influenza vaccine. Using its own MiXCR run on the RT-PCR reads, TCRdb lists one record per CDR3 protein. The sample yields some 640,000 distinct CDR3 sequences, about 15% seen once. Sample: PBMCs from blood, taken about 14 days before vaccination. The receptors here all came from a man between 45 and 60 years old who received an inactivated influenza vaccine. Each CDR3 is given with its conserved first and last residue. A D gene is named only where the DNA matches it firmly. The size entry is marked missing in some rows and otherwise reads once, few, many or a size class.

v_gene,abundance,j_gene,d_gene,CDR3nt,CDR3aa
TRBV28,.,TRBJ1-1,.,TGTGCCAGCAGTTCACCGGGACATCTTATCCTGAACACTGAAGCTTTCTTT,CASSSPGHLILNTEAFF
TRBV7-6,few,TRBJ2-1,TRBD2,TGTGCCAGCAGCAGCACTAGCGGGAGAGGACGCGAGCAGTTCTTC,CASSSTSGRGREQFF
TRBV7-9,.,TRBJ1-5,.,TGTGCCAGCAGCTTAGCAGGGCAGGGAAATCAGCCCCAGCATTTT,CASSLAGQGNQPQHF
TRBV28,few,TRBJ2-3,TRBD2,TGTGCCAGCAGAGAAAGACTAGCGGCCACAGATACGCAGTATTTT,CASRERLAATDTQYF
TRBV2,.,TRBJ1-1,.,TGTGCCAGCAGGGAGACAGCGAACACTGAAGCTTTCTTT,CASRETANTEAFF
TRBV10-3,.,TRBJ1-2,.,TGTGCCACGACTTGGGCCGTCGGTGGCTACACCTTC,CATTWAVGGYTF
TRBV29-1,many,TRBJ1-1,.,TGCAGCGTTGTCGGGCAGCTCACCGGGGGGGCTTTCTTT,CSVVGQLTGGAFF
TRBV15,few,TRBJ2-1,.,TGTGCCACCAGCAGAGTAAGCGGCTCCTACAATGAGCAGTTCTTC,CATSRVSGSYNEQFF
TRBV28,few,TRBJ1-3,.,TGTGCCAGCAGCCGGACAGCCTCTGGAAACACCATATATTTT,CASSRTASGNTIYF
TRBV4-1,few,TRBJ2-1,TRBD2,TGCGCCAGCAGCGGTAGTAGCGGGGGGTACTACAATGAGCAGTTCTTC,CASSGSSGGYYNEQFF
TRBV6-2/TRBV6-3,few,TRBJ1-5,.,TGTGCCAGCAGTTACATGGGGTCCCACAGCAATCAGCCCCAGCATTTT,CASSYMGSHSNQPQHF
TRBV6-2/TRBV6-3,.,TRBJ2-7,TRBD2,TGTGCCAGCAGTTCCTCCGGGACTAGCGGGAGGGCCTCCCACGAGCAGTACTTC,CASSSSGTSGRASHEQYF
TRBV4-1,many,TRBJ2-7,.,TGCGCCAGCAGCCAAGTATCTCTAAGGAGCGAGCAGTACTTC,CASSQVSLRSEQYF
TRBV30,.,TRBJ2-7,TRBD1,TGTGCCTGGGACAGACAGGGGGCGTACGAGCAGTACTTC,CAWDRQGAYEQYF
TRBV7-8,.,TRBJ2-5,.,TGTGCCAGCAGCCCCACGCGACGGACAAGGGGCGGCCAAGAGACCCAGTACTTC,CASSPTRRTRGGQETQYF
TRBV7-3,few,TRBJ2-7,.,TGTGCCAGCAGCTTTCCGAAGACCTACGAGCAGTACTTC,CASSFPKTYEQYF
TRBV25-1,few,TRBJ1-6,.,TGTGCCAGCAGAGGGACCTGGGACAATTCACCCCTCCACTTT,CASRGTWDNSPLHF
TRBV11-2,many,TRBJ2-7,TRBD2,TGTGCCAGCAGCCCACTAGCGGGGGCCGGCTACGAGCAGTACTTC,CASSPLAGAGYEQYF
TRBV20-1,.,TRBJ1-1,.,TGCAGTGCTAGAGATAACCACAGGGTGGAAGGTGAAGCTTTCTTT,CSARDNHRVEGEAFF
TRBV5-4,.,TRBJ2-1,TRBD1,TGTGCCAGCAGCTCGACAGGGGGTCCTACGGAGCAGTTCTTC,CASSSTGGPTEQFF
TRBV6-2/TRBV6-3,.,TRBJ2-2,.,TGTGCCAGCGGAGGGGGGCGGCGAACGAAAACCGGGGAGCTGTTTTTT,CASGGGRRTKTGELFF
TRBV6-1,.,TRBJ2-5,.,TGTGCCAGCAGTGACTTTCAGGGACGGGAGACCCAGTACTTC,CASSDFQGRETQYF
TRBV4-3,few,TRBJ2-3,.,TGCGCCAGCAGCCAAGATCTGGTGAATACGCAGTATTTT,CASSQDLVNTQYF
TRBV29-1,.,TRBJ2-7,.,TGCAGCGTTGAAGATCGGAGGCAGGGGAATACCTACGAGCAGTACTTC,CSVEDRRQGNTYEQYF
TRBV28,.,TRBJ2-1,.,TGTGCCAGCAGTTTGTTCGGCGGAATGGCTGACAATGAGCAGTTCTTC,CASSLFGGMADNEQFF
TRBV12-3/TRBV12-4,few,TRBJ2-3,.,TGTGCCAGCAGTTGGGTGGCGAACACAGATACGCAGTATTTT,CASSWVANTDTQYF
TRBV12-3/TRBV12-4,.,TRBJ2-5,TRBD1,TGTGCCAGCAGTACACAGGGGGTATTACAGACCCAGTACTTC,CASSTQGVLQTQYF
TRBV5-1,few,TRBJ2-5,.,TGCGCCAGCAGCAGGGGTCCATTGTACCAAGAGACCCAGTACTTC,CASSRGPLYQETQYF
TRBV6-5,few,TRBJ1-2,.,TGTGCCAGCAGTTACGAAAGAGCTAACTATGGCTACACCTTC,CASSYERANYGYTF
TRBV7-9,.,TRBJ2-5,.,TGTGCCAGCCGAGGCGCGGGAGAGACCCAGTACTTC,CASRGAGETQYF
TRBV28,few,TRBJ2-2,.,TGTGCCAGCAGTTTTCGATCTAACACCGGGGAGCTGTTTTTT,CASSFRSNTGELFF
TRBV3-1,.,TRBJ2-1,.,TGTGCCAGCAGCCAAGCGGCTACTCGATCCAATGAGCAGTTCTTC,CASSQAATRSNEQFF
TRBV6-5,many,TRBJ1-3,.,TGTGCCAGCAGTACTGACAGGAGCTCTGGAAACACCATATATTTT,CASSTDRSSGNTIYF
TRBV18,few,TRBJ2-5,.,TGTGCCAGCTCACCACGGCAGAACCAAGAGACCCAGTACTTC,CASSPRQNQETQYF
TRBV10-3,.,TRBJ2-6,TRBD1,TGTGCCATCAGTGAAACCGGGACAGGGACTGGGGCCAACGTCCTGACTTTC,CAISETGTGTGANVLTF
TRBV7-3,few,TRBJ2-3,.,TGTGCCAGCAGCTTCCGCGGCAGTAGCACAGATACGCAGTATTTT,CASSFRGSSTDTQYF
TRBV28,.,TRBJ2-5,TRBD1,TGTGCCAGCAGATCGTGGGACAGGGAAAACCAAGAGACCCAGTACTTC,CASRSWDRENQETQYF
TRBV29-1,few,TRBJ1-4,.,TGCAGCGCTAAAAGGGAGACCATCCCCCTTAATGAAAAACTGTTTTTT,CSAKRETIPLNEKLFF
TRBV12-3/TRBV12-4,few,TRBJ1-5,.,TGTGCCAGCAGTGCAGGGCGCAATCAGCCCCAGCATTTT,CASSAGRNQPQHF
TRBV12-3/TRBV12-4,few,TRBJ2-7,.,TGTGCCAGCAGTTCTATAACAGGGCCCTACGAGCAGTACTTC,CASSSITGPYEQYF
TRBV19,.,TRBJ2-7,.,TGTGCCAGTAGCCCTGTCGGGAGCTCCTACGAGCAGTACTTC,CASSPVGSSYEQYF
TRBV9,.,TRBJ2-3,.,TGTGCCAGCAGCGGGGCCGCCGGTCTAGCGCGAGATACGCAGTATTTT,CASSGAAGLARDTQYF
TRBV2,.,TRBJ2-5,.,TGTGCCAGCAGCCACAGACCCCCCAAGGGAGAGACCCAGTACTTC,CASSHRPPKGETQYF
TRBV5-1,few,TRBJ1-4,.,TGCGCCAGCAGCTTGGTTCCCGGGGGCGATGAAAAACTGTTTTTT,CASSLVPGGDEKLFF
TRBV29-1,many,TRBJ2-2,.,TGCAGCGTTGTTGTGAACACCGGGGAGCTGTTTTTT,CSVVVNTGELFF
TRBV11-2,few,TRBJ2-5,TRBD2,TGTGCCAGCAGCTTGGTGGGGCTAGCGGGCCCAGAGACCCAGTACTTC,CASSLVGLAGPETQYF
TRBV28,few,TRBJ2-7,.,TGTGCCAGCACCCTGCAAGGGGGATTGTACGAGCAGTACTTC,CASTLQGGLYEQYF
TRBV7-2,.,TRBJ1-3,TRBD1,TGTGCCAGCAGCTTAGCACCAGGGGGGAACACCATATATTTT,CASSLAPGGNTIYF
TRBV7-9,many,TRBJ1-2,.,TGTGCCAGCAGCTTATCAGAAAACTATGGCTACACCTTC,CASSLSENYGYTF
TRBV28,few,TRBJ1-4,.,TGTGCCAGCAGTCAGGGCGGGGCTAATGAAAAACTGTTTTTT,CASSQGGANEKLFF
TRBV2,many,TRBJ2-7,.,TGTGCCAGCAGTCCGGACGGCTACTACGAGCAGTACTTC,CASSPDGYYEQYF
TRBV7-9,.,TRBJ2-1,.,TGTGCCAGCAGCTTTGTACTAGACCACTACAATGAGCAGTTCTTC,CASSFVLDHYNEQFF
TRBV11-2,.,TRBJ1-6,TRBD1,TGTGCCAGCAGCTTGGGACAGGGGGTGGGCTCCTATAATTCACCCCTCCACTTT,CASSLGQGVGSYNSPLHF
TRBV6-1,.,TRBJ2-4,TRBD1,TGTGCCAGCAGTCGACCGGGACAGGGGCGCAAAAACATTCAGTACTTC,CASSRPGQGRKNIQYF